The next 30 T cell receptor beta chains were all read from a single sample in a study of blood T cells in healthy people across ages. A second roughly 6 to 11 cycle PCR used barcoded and J-beta primers. MiXCR, applied by TCRdb to the 5' RACE reads, yields one record per CDR3 protein. There are 540,000 or so distinct CDR3 sequences in the sample; nearly 25% occur only once, and roughly 9.4% lies in the top ten. These data are also associated with another study on T cells of mothers and their children.

Sequenced material: blood. Receptor source: a boy under 18 in good health.

V and J are TRBV5-1 and TRBJ2-7, with 8 positions matching TRBD1. The V gene end was trimmed by 5 bases and the J gene end by 1 base; junction bases not matched to a gene: 5. Germline V gene lookup returns CDR1 SGHRS and CDR2 YFSETQ. This CDR3 contains 14 residues. This CDR3 is CASRPGQESYEQYF. CDR3 nucleotides: TGCGCCAGCAGACCGGGACAGGAGTCCTACGAGCAGTACTTC. The full variable domain, its missing parts supplied by reference TRBV5-1 and TRBJ2-7, is KAGVTQTPRYLIKTRGQQVTLSCSPISGHRSVSWYQQTPGQGLQFLFEYFSETQRNKGNFPGRFSGRQFSNSRSEMNVSTLELGDSALYLCASRPGQESYEQYFGPGTRLTVT.

This clonotype was counted only a few times. This chain joins TRBV7-8 and TRBJ2-3; D could derive from TRBD1 or TRBD2 (6 bases each). With 4 bases removed from V and 2 bases from J, the gap between germline ends came to 16 bases. Germline assignment: CDR1 SGHVS and CDR2 FQNEAQ. The CDR3 is 16 amino acids. The CDR3 sequence is CASSSRSGAVTDTQYF. CDR3 sequence (DNA): TGTGCCAGCAGCTCCCGTTCGGGGGCCGTCACAGATACGCAGTATTTT.

CDR3: CASSSNGATDTQYF. CDR3 coding DNA: TGTGCCAGCAGTTCGAACGGGGCCACAGATACGCAGTATTTT. The chain links TRBV28 to TRBJ2-3, with D perhaps TRBD1 or TRBD2 (5 bases each). The V end lost 4 bases, the J end lost 2 bases, and 10 bases lay between the germline ends. The CDR3 contains 14 residues. In germline, CDR1 is MDHEN, CDR2 SYDVKM.

This clonotype was observed a handful of times. One end of the junction fails to match germline, which may point to a read error. The chain combines TRBV6-2 or TRBV6-3 with TRBJ1-4, with D perhaps matching TRBD1 (5 bases). The germline CDR1 and CDR2 sequences are MNHEY and SVGEGT. The CDR3 has 13 amino acids. DNA for the CDR3: TGTGCCAGCACCTTACAGGCGCATGAAGAACTGTTTTTT. Encoded protein: CASTLQAHEELFF.

The J gene is TRBJ2-6, the V gene TRBV18; no definite D call. Per germline, CDR1 KGHSH and CDR2 LQKENI. This CDR3 spans 15 amino acids. V shed 0 bases and J shed 0 bases, with 3 bases lying between them. The CDR3 nucleotides are TGTGCCAGCTCACCACCGTACTCTGGGGCCAACGTCCTGACTTTC. Its protein product is CASSPPYSGANVLTF.

This clonotype has only a few counts. This rearrangement joins TRBV4-3 to TRBJ2-1; 10 bases are a match to TRBD2. The germline CDR1 and CDR2 sequences are LGHNA and YSLEER. Germline trimming cut 0 bases from V and 9 bases from J; bases unmatched to any gene: 5. This CDR3 is 15 amino acids long. Here the CDR3 DNA reads TGCGCCAGCAGCCAAGATAGCGGGGGGCGACCTGAGCAGTTCTTC. Protein product: CASSQDSGGRPEQFF.

This clonotype was counted a few times. This sequence joins TRBV20-1 and TRBJ2-4; 9 bases line up with TRBD2. The germline CDR1 and CDR2 sequences are DFQATT and SNEGSKA (reference sequence). The CDR3 runs 16 residues. J gave up 5 bases and V 6 bases, and 14 bases lay outside the gene matches. The CDR3 DNA reads as TGCAGTGCCCGGCGTCTAGCGGGGATACTAGAAAACATTCAGTACTTC. Its translation is CSARRLAGILENIQYF.

The chain is built from TRBV5-5 and TRBJ1-1; D might be TRBD1 (5 bases). Germline-derived CDR1 and CDR2 are SGHKS and YYEKEE (reference sequence). There are 13 residues in the CDR3. V was pared by 6 bases and J by 2 bases, with 11 bases between. The CDR3 DNA follows: TGTGCCAGCAAAGCAGGGTTCAACACTGAAGCTTTCTTT. This sequence encodes CASKAGFNTEAFF.

The V gene is TRBV14, the J gene TRBJ1-2, with D maybe TRBD1 (5 bases). Trimming shortened V by 4 bases and J by 4 bases, and 13 bases separated the two germline ends. CDR3 length: 14 amino acids. CDR1 is SGHDN and CDR2 is FVKESK in the germline V gene. The CDR3 DNA is TGTGCCAGCAGCCCTTACCGGACACGCTATGGCTACACCTTC. Translated: CASSPYRTRYGYTF. The full variable domain, its missing parts supplied by reference TRBV14 and TRBJ1-2, is EAGVTQFPSHSVIEKGQTVTLRCDPISGHDNLYWYRRVMGKEIKFLLHFVKESKQDESGMPNNRFLAERTGGTYSTLKVQPAELEDSGVYFCASSPYRTRYGYTFGSGTRLTVV.

Details on this clonotype: Being one base from a much bigger clone, this may be a read error. The chain has TRBV5-5 and TRBJ1-2; 10 nucleotides align to TRBD1. CDR3 length equals 13 residues. The germline CDR1 and CDR2 sequences are SGHKS and YYEKEE (reference sequence). The CDR3 DNA reads TGTGCCTGCAGCCGGGACAGGGGCTATGGCTACACCTTC. It specifies CACSRDRGYGYTF.

This clonotype was observed a handful of times. The V and J genes are TRBV9 and TRBJ2-1, with 7 bases aligning to TRBD1. CDR3 length: 16 amino acids. The trim removed 4 bases at V and 0 bases at J, leaving 7 bases unmatched. Germline CDR1 and CDR2: SGDLS and YYNGEE. In nucleotides, the CDR3 is TGTGCCAGCAGCCCCCGGGACAGAGGCTCCTACAATGAGCAGTTCTTC. Its translation: CASSPRDRGSYNEQFF.

This clonotype was observed a few times. This sequence joins TRBV10-3 and TRBJ2-7; 7 nucleotides match TRBD1. The CDR3 is made up of 17 amino acids. J lost 0 bases, V lost 4 bases, and 12 bases had no gene match. Germline CDR1 ENHRY, CDR2 SYGVKD. CDR3 loop: CAISAETGSHFSYEQYF. CDR3 nucleotides: TGTGCCATCAGTGCGGAGACAGGGTCCCACTTCTCCTACGAGCAGTACTTC.

This clonotype was detected only a few times. The V call is TRBV20-1, the J call TRBJ2-2; TRBD1 matches 7 bases. In germline, CDR1 is DFQATT, CDR2 SNEGSKA (reference sequence). This CDR3 is built from 14 residues. V shed 1 base and J 4 bases; nucleotides not matched to a gene: 3. The CDR3 protein is CSARGGTATGELFF. The CDR3 DNA reads TGCAGTGCTAGAGGGGGGACAGCCACCGGGGAGCTGTTTTTT.

Only a few counts were recorded for this clonotype. This CDR3 reads CSDLIYGQETQYF. DNA of the CDR3: TGCAGTGATCTCATCTACGGCCAAGAGACCCAGTACTTC. The chain recombines TRBV20-1 with TRBJ2-5; D unclear. V dropped 7 bases and J dropped 1 base, with 13 bases sitting between them. This CDR3 spans 13 amino acids. Germline V CDR1 and CDR2: DFQATT, SNEGSKA (reference sequence).

The chain combines TRBV4-1 with TRBJ2-1; possible D gene TRBD2, 6 bases. The CDR3 has 16 residues. The V gene's germline CDR1 is MGHRA and CDR2 YSYEKL. V was shortened by 0 bases and J by 4 bases, with 13 bases between the two germline ends. DNA of the CDR3: TGCGCCAGCAGCCAAGATGTGCGGGGCCTTTACAATGAGCAGTTCTTC. Amino acid sequence: CASSQDVRGLYNEQFF.

The rearrangement links TRBV7-9 to TRBJ2-7; 8 positions match TRBD1. The V segment lost 4 bases and the J segment 5 bases; nucleotides outside the gene matches: 4. The CDR3 is 13 amino acids. Looked up from germline, CDR1 is SEHNR and CDR2 is FQNEAQ (reference sequence). The chain's CDR3 is CASSSTGVHEQYF. CDR3 sequence (DNA): TGTGCCAGCAGCTCGACAGGGGTACACGAGCAGTACTTC.

This clonotype was observed once. The chain recombines TRBV5-6 with TRBJ1-2; D remains unclear. Germline assignment: CDR1 SGHDT and CDR2 YYEEEE. The CDR3 contains 16 residues. The V gene lost 5 bases and the J gene lost 4 bases, with 21 bases spanning the gap. The CDR3 loop reads CASSRDEGSQVYGYTF. The CDR3 bases are TGTGCCAGCAGTAGAGACGAAGGCAGTCAAGTCTATGGCTACACCTTC.

The chain combines TRBV6-1 with TRBJ2-1, with D perhaps TRBD2 (6 bases). CDR3 length: 12 amino acids. The germline CDR1 and CDR2 sequences are MNHNS and SASEGT. The V end was cut by 10 bases, the J end by 4 bases, with 11 bases between. CDR3 nucleotides: TGTGCCATCGCGGACTATTACAATGAGCAGTTCTTC. Its translation: CAIADYYNEQFF.

The chain uses TRBV7-2 and TRBJ2-1, with D perhaps matching TRBD1 (5 bases). The CDR3 is made up of 21 amino acids. From germline, CDR1 is SGHTA and CDR2 FQGNSA. Trimming took off 0 bases at V and 0 bases at J, with 24 bases between the two ends. CDR3 DNA: TGTGCCAGCAGCTTAGCGCTAAGTGATAGGGGCCAATATTCCTCCTACAATGAGCAGTTCTTC. Translation: CASSLALSDRGQYSSYNEQFF.

In its sample, this clonotype was seen a few times. J is TRBJ2-1 and V is TRBV4-1; D unclear. Trimming took 0 bases from V and 9 from J, leaving 9 bases between them. The germline V gene has CDR1 MGHRA and CDR2 YSYEKL. The CDR3 is 13 amino acids. The CDR3 is CASSQDKAFEQFF. In nucleotides, the CDR3 is TGCGCCAGCAGCCAAGATAAGGCTTTTGAGCAGTTCTTC.

The chain recombines TRBV4-3 with TRBJ2-5; 8 nucleotides match TRBD1. The J call is uncertain, as TRBJ2-1 better fits the DNA end. The CDR3 has 17 residues. The germline gives CDR1 LGHNA, CDR2 YSLEER. CDR3 nucleotides: TGCGCCAGCAGCCAAGATCCGAGGGGCAGGGGGCTCAATGAGCAGTTCTTC. This translates into CASSQDPRGRGLNEQFF.

Only a few counts were recorded for this clonotype. V usage is TRBV6-5 and J usage is TRBJ2-7, with TRBD1 matching over 9 bases. CDR3 size: 15 residues. Trimming removed 6 bases from V and 0 bases from J; junction bases left unmatched: 6. Germline V gene lookup returns CDR1 MNHEY and CDR2 SVGAGI. As DNA, the CDR3 is TGTGCCAGCAGGGCCGGGACAGGGCCCTCCTACGAGCAGTACTTC. Its protein is CASRAGTGPSYEQYF.

This clonotype came up a few times. This chain links TRBV12-3 or TRBV12-4 with TRBJ2-5; TRBD2 might be the D (7 bases). The CDR3 consists of 15 residues. V was clipped by 3 bases and J by 0 bases, with 11 bases between them. CDR3 coding DNA: TGTGCCAGCAGTTTCATAGGGGGGGACCAAGAGACCCAGTACTTC. This gives the protein CASSFIGGDQETQYF.

This clonotype has more than one count but fewer than ten. The chain joins TRBV10-3 to TRBJ2-5, with 8 bases fitting TRBD1. This CDR3 region has 16 residues. From germline, CDR1 is ENHRY and CDR2 SYGVKD. Germline trimming cut 0 bases from V and 5 bases from J; bases unmatched to any gene: 8. CDR3 sequence reads: CAISESGQGSWETQYF. Here the CDR3 DNA reads TGTGCCATCAGTGAGTCAGGACAGGGATCATGGGAGACCCAGTACTTC.

The chain is built from TRBV18 and TRBJ1-2; TRBD1 matches 7 bases. This CDR3 has 14 residues. From germline, CDR1 is KGHSH and CDR2 LQKENI. V was clipped by 2 bases and J by 5 bases; unmatched bases: 5. Here the CDR3 DNA reads TGTGCCAGCTCACCAGAGACAGGGCGATATGGCTACACCTTC. It codes for CASSPETGRYGYTF.

This chain joins TRBV3-1 and TRBJ1-6; no clear D. Deletions cut 0 bases from V and 11 bases from J, with 5 bases between. The CDR3 runs to 12 residues. The germline gives CDR1 LGHDT, CDR2 YNNKEL (reference sequence). The CDR3 reads CASSQEGAPLHF. The CDR3 DNA reads TGTGCCAGCAGCCAAGAAGGTGCACCCCTCCACTTT.

The chain employs TRBV4-3 and TRBJ2-5; D assignment may be TRBD1 or TRBD2 (5 bases each). Trimming stripped 4 bases from V and 5 bases from J, with 17 bases between. Germline V gene lookup returns CDR1 LGHNA and CDR2 YSLEER. The length of the CDR3 is 15 residues. CDR3 region: CASSRSGTEPETQYF. The CDR3 DNA follows: TGCGCCAGCAGCCGATCCGGGACGGAGCCGGAGACCCAGTACTTC.

This chain joins TRBV5-5 and TRBJ2-1; tentative D call: TRBD1 (6 bases). Trimming cost V 4 bases and J 2 bases, with 10 bases left between them. This CDR3 is 14 amino acids long. Germline V gene lookup returns CDR1 SGHKS and CDR2 YYEKEE (reference sequence). In nucleotides, the CDR3 is TGTGCCAGCAGCCCCCGGACAGCCTACAATGAGCAGTTCTTC. Amino acids: CASSPRTAYNEQFF.

In this sample, this clonotype turned up a few times. V usage is TRBV10-3 and J usage is TRBJ2-5; 9 bases align to TRBD1. The V and J ends lost 6 bases and 2 bases, in that order; junction bases with no gene match: 1. The germline V gene encodes CDR1 ENHRY and CDR2 SYGVKD. The CDR3 extends over 13 amino acids. The CDR3 loop reads CAIRGQGQETQYF. CDR3 nucleotides: TGTGCCATCAGGGGACAGGGACAAGAGACCCAGTACTTC.

This clonotype showed up just a few times. A read error may produce the germline difference seen at one junction end. DNA for the CDR3: TGTGCCATCAGTGATTTCGCACTCGACGCCAAAAACATTCAGCACTTC. It is translated as CAISDFALDAKNIQHF. The rearrangement uses TRBV10-3 and TRBJ2-4; D remains ambiguous. The CDR3 consists of 16 residues. Germline V gives CDR1 ENHRY, CDR2 SYGVKD.